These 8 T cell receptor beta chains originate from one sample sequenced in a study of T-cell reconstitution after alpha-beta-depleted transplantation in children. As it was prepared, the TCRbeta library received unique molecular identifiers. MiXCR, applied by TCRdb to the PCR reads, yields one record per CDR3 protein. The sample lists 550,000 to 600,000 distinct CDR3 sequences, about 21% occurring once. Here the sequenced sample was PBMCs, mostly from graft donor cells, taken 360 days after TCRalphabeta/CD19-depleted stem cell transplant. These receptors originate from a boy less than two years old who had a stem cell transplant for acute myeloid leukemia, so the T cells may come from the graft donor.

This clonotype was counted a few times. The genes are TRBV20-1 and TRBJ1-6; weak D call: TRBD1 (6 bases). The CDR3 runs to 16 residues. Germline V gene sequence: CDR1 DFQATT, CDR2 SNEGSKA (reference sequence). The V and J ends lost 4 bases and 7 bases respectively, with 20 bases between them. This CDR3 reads CSAKKPERGRNSPLHF. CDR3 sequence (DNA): TGCAGTGCTAAAAAGCCTGAAAGGGGGAGGAATTCACCCCTCCACTTT.

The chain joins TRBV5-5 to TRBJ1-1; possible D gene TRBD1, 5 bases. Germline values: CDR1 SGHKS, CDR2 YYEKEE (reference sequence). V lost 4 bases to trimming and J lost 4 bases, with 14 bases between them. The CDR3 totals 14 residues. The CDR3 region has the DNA TGTGCCAGCAGCCCAGTGACAGTCTCCACTGAAGCTTTCTTT. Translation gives CASSPVTVSTEAFF.

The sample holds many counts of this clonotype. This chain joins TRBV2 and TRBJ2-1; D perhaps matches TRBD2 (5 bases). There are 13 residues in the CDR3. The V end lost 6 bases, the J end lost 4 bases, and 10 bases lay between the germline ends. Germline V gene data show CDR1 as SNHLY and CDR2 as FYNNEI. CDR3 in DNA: TGTGCCAGCAGGGGTCCGGGGTACAATGAGCAGTTCTTC. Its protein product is CASRGPGYNEQFF.

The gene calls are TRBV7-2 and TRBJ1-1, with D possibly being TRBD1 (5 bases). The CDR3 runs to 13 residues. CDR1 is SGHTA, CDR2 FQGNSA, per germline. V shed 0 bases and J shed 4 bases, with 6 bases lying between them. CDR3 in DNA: TGTGCCAGCAGCTTAGCGCAGGGCACTGAAGCTTTCTTT. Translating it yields CASSLAQGTEAFF. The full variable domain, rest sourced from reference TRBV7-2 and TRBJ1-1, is GAGVSQSPSNKVTEKGKDVELRCDPISGHTALYWYRQSLGQGLEFLIYFQGNSAPDKSGLPSDRFSAERTGGSVSTLTIQRTQQEDSAVYLCASSLAQGTEAFFGQGTRLTVV.

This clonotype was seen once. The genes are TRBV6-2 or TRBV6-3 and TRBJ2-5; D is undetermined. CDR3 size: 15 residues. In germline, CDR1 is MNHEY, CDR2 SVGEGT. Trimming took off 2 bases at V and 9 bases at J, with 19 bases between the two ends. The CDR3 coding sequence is TGTGCCAGCAGTTACACCCGGACCGAGCTAACGGCCCAGTACTTC. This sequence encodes CASSYTRTELTAQYF.

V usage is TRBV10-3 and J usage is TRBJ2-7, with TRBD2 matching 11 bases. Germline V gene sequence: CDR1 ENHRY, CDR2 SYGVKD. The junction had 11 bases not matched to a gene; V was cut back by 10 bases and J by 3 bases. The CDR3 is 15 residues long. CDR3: CATHAGTSGNYEQYV. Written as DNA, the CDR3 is TGTGCCACGCATGCCGGGACTAGCGGTAACTACGAGCAGTACGTC.

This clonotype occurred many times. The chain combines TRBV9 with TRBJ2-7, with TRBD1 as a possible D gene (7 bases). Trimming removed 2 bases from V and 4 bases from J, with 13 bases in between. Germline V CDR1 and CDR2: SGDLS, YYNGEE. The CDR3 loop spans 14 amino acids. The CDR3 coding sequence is TGTGCCAGCAGCGTCGATGCAGGGGGGTACGAGCAGTACTTC. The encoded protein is CASSVDAGGYEQYF.

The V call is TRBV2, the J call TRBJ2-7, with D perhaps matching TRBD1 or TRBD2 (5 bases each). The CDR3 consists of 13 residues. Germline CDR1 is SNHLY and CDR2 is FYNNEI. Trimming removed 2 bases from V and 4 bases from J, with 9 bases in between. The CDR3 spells CASSEPGPYEQYV. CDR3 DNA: TGTGCCAGCAGTGAACCGGGACCGTACGAGCAGTACGTC.